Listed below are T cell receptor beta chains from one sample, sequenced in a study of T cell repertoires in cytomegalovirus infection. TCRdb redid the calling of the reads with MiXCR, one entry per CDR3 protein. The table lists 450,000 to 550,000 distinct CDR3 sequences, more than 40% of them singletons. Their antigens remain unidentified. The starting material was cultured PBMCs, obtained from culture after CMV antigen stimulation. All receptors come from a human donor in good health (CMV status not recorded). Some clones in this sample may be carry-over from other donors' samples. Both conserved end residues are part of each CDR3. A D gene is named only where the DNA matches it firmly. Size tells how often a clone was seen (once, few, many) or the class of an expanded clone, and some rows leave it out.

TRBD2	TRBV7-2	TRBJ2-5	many	CASSLSLASGNLAQYF	TGTGCCAGCAGCTTAAGCTTGGCTAGCGGGAATCTCGCCCAGTACTTC
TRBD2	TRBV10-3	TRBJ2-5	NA	CAISDSGGPQETQYF	TGTGCCATCAGTGATAGCGGGGGGCCCCAAGAGACCCAGTACTTC
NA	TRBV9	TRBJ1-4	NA	CASSVWQGDEKLFF	TGTGCCAGCAGCGTATGGCAGGGAGATGAAAAACTGTTTTTT
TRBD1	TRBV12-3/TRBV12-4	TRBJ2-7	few	CASSGQGGARVDEQYF	TGTGCCAGCAGTGGACAGGGCGGGGCCCGAGTGGACGAGCAGTACTTC
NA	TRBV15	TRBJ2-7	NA	CATSGGSYEQYF	TGTGCCACCAGCGGCGGTTCCTACGAGCAGTACTTC
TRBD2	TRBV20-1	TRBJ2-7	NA	CSAYGTSAYEQYF	TGCAGTGCTTACGGGACTAGCGCGTACGAGCAGTACTTC
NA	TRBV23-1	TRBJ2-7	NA	CASSQSIASWRAMNYEQYF	TGCGCCAGCAGTCAATCGATCGCGAGCTGGCGGGCAATGAACTACGAGCAGTACTTC
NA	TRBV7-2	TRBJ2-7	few	CASRAVGGAYEQYF	TGTGCCAGCCGTGCTGTGGGAGGCGCCTACGAGCAGTACTTC
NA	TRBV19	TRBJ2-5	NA	CASSPGGAGNQETQYF	TGTGCCAGTAGCCCTGGAGGGGCGGGGAACCAAGAGACCCAGTACTTC
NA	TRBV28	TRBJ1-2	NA	CASSPTPGGAGYTF	TGTGCCAGCAGCCCGACCCCGGGAGGGGCGGGCTACACCTTC
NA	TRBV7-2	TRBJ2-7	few	CASSGDFSGAYEQYF	TGTGCCAGCAGCGGGGACTTTAGCGGAGCCTACGAGCAGTACTTC
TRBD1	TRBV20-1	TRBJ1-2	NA	CRLPDGDRGSYGYTF	TGCAGACTTCCGGATGGGGACAGGGGGAGTTATGGCTACACCTTC
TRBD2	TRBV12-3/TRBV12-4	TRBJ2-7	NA	CASSDGGAIPEQYF	TGTGCCAGCAGCGACGGGGGGGCCATCCCCGAGCAGTACTTC
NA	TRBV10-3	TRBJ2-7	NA	CAISESGPNYEQYF	TGTGCCATCAGTGAGTCTGGGCCCAACTACGAGCAGTACTTC
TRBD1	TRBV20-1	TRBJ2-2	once	CSARGGGEGELFF	TGCAGTGCTAGAGGAGGGGGCGAGGGGGAGCTGTTTTTT
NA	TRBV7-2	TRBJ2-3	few	CASSLNGQSTDTQYF	TGTGCCAGCAGCTTAAACGGGCAGAGCACAGATACGCAGTATTTT
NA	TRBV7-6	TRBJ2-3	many	CASSSNRADTQYF	TGTGCCAGCAGCTCCAACAGGGCAGATACGCAGTATTTT
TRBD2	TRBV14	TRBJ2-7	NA	CASSQFLAGDGYEQYF	TGTGCCAGCAGTCAGTTTCTAGCGGGAGATGGCTACGAGCAGTACTTC
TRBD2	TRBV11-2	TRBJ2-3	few	CASSFSGGHGTDTQYF	TGTGCCAGCAGCTTTAGCGGGGGACACGGCACAGATACGCAGTATTTT
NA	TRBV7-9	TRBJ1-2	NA	CASSFSGAGYTF	TGTGCCAGCAGCTTTTCGGGGGCTGGCTACACCTTC
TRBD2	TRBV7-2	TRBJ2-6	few	CASSPVTGGKGANVLTF	TGTGCCAGCAGCCCCGTAACGGGGGGGAAAGGGGCCAACGTCCTGACTTTC
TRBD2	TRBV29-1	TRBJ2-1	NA	CSVKGLAGGFEQFF	TGCAGCGTTAAGGGACTAGCGGGAGGGTTTGAGCAGTTCTTC
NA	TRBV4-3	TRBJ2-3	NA	CASSPSHGAGDTQYF	TGCGCCAGCAGCCCCTCCCACGGGGCGGGAGATACGCAGTATTTT
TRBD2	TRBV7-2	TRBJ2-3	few	CASSLGRGRANTQYF	TGTGCCAGCAGCTTAGGTCGCGGGAGGGCAAATACGCAGTATTTT
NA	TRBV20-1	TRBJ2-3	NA	CSARHSGVYSDTQYF	TGCAGTGCTAGACACTCAGGGGTCTACTCAGATACGCAGTATTTT
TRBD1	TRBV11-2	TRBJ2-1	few	CASSLGMRGAGRGLSYNEQFF	TGTGCCAGCAGCTTAGGGATGAGGGGGGCGGGCAGGGGGCTCTCCTACAATGAGCAGTTCTTC
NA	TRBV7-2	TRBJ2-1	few	CASSWTTYNEQFF	TGTGCCAGCAGCTGGACTACCTACAATGAGCAGTTCTTC
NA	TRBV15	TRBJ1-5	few	CATGAGYGPQHF	TGTGCCACCGGGGCAGGGTATGGGCCCCAGCATTTT
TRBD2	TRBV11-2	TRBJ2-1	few	CASIAGLARYNEQFF	TGTGCCAGCATTGCGGGACTAGCGCGATACAATGAGCAGTTCTTC
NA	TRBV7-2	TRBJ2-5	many	CASSFQVGSETQYF	TGTGCCAGCAGCTTCCAGGTTGGATCGGAGACCCAGTACTTC
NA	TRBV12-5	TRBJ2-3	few	CASGLGSIDTQYF	TGTGCTAGTGGTTTGGGGAGTATCGATACGCAGTATTTT
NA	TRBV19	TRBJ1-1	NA	CASSISTLSGTEAFF	TGTGCCAGTAGTATCTCTACACTTTCGGGCACTGAAGCTTTCTTT
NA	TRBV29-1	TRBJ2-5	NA	CSPSGGLGETQYF	TGCAGCCCCTCTGGAGGGCTGGGAGAGACCCAGTACTTC
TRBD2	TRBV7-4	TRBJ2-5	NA	CASSQLAGHGETQYF	TGTGCCAGCAGCCAGCTAGCGGGGCACGGCGAGACCCAGTACTTC
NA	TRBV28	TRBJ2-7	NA	CATHPPGLTYEQYF	TGTGCCACCCACCCTCCAGGATTAACCTACGAGCAGTACTTC
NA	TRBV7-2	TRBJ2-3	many	CASSRLSTDTQYF	TGTGCCAGCAGCCGTCTTTCCACAGATACGCAGTATTTT
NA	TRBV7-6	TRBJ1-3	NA	CASGLGWGLHDSGNTIYF	TGTGCCAGCGGCTTAGGCTGGGGTCTACACGACTCTGGAAACACCATATATTTT
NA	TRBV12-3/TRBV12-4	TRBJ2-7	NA	CASSLAVANYEQYF	TGTGCCAGCAGTTTAGCGGTGGCAAACTACGAGCAGTACTTC
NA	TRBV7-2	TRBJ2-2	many	CASSLRGLGTGELFF	TGTGCCAGCAGCTTACGAGGGCTCGGCACCGGGGAGCTGTTTTTT
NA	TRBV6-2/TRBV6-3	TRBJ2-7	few	CASSYPLLGQTYEQYF	TGTGCCAGCAGTTACCCGCTTCTCGGACAGACCTACGAGCAGTACTTC
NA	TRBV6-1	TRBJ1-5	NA	CASSLSRVQPQHF	TGTGCCAGCAGTTTGTCCAGGGTTCAGCCCCAGCATTTT
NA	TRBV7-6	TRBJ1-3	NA	CASRGLPGNTVYF	TGTGCCAGCAGGGGACTACCTGGAAACACCGTATATTTT
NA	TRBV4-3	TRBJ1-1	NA	CASSQGVSPITEAFF	TGCGCCAGCAGCCAAGGGGTGTCGCCCATCACTGAAGCTTTCTTT
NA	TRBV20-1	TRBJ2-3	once	CSAKIGADRTDTQYF	TGCAGTGCCAAGATAGGGGCTGACAGAACAGATACGCAGTATTTT
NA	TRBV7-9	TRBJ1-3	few	CASRPFSAAGWNTIYF	TGTGCCAGCCGACCTTTCTCAGCGGCTGGTTGGAACACCATATATTTT
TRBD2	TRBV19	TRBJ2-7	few	CATRDSGLAGYEQYF	TGTGCCACCCGGGACAGCGGACTAGCGGGGTACGAGCAGTACTTC
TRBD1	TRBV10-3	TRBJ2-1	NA	CAIQDRAIDWSRRDEQFF	TGTGCCATCCAGGACAGGGCCATAGATTGGTCTCGGAGGGATGAGCAGTTCTTC
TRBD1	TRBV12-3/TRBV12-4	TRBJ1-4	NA	CASRKTGVEEKLFF	TGTGCCAGCCGAAAGACAGGGGTCGAGGAAAAACTGTTTTTT
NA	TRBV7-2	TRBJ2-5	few	CASSLAKGRETQYF	TGTGCCAGCAGCTTAGCCAAGGGCCGAGAGACCCAGTACTTC
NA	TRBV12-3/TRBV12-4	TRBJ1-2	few	CASGYRRGYTF	TGTGCCAGCGGATACAGGCGTGGCTACACCTTC
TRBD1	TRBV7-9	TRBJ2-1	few	CASRPPPGQSSYNEQFF	TGTGCCAGCAGGCCACCCCCGGGACAGAGCTCCTACAATGAGCAGTTCTTC
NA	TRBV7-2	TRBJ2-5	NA	CASSQTQETQYF	TGTGCCAGCAGCCAAACGCAAGAGACCCAGTACTTC
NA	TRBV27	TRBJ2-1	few	CASSGPWGSYNEQFF	TGTGCCAGCAGCGGGCCTTGGGGCTCCTACAATGAGCAGTTCTTC
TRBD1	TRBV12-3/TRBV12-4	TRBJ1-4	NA	CASSRDRGDEKLFF	TGTGCCAGCAGCCGTGACAGGGGTGATGAAAAACTGTTTTTT
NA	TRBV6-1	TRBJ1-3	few	CASSGAETGNTIYF	TGTGCCAGCAGTGGTGCAGAAACTGGAAACACCATATATTTT
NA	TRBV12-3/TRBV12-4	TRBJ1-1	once	CASSSQRGTEAFF	TGTGCCAGCAGCTCCCAGAGGGGGACTGAAGCTTTCTTT
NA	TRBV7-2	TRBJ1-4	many	CASSYQGANEKLFF	TGTGCCAGCAGCTACCAGGGCGCTAATGAAAAACTGTTTTTT